This T cell receptor (beta chain) was identified in a study of CD8+ T cells in alopecia areata (dated by TCRdb to about 2018). Background on the whole study: Female C3H/HeJ recipients, roughly 6-10 weeks old, were grafted with skin from C3H/HeJ donors with spontaneous alopecia (about 6-13 months old). Clonality in the scalp was compared among normal scalp (n=4), patchy alopecia areata scalp (n=8), and alopecia totalis/universalis scalp (n=8). Amplification of TCRbeta CDR3 regions was done by immunoSEQ multiplex PCR using 35 Vbeta forward primers and 13 Jbeta reverse primers. The RNA source kit depended on sample type: the PAXgene miRNA kit for fixed scalp, the miRNeasy kit for PBMCs, and the RNeasy kit for mouse skin. Scalp tissue and sorted CD4+ and CD8+ peripheral blood T cells from patchy and totalis/universalis alopecia areata patients and from healthy controls were covered by human TCRbeta sequencing. High-throughput TCRbeta sequencing was used to examine T cell clonal expansion in alopecia areata in both the C3H/HeJ mouse model and human patients. Study-level results and caveats: Unlike mouse skin, which is dominated by gammadelta T cells, normal human skin has resident alphabeta T cells that are also sequenced, and this complicates analysis of the scalp TCR repertoire. Shared TCR sequences between patients were less evident than in mice, which may be partly attributable to HLA diversity in the patient population. Higher clonality and more expanded CD8+ clones were observed in lesional scalp than in normal scalp, particularly in alopecia totalis/universalis, a finding suggestive of antigenic drive.

The receptor library was made with the immunoSEQ multiplex PCR assay. To provide template for TCR sequencing, every sample had RNA extracted and reverse transcribed into cDNA. First-strand cDNA was synthesized with SuperScript III using a 2:1 mix of oligo-dT and random hexamers. A synthetic immune receptor repertoire was used to gauge amplification bias, and whatever bias remained was removed computationally. Sequencing of the libraries was done on Illumina HiSeq with 60 bp reads that cover the CDR3, reading from J toward V. The paper's data handling went like this. Raw reads were preprocessed to remove errors, and CDR3 was defined according to IMGT conventions as the region from the conserved cysteine to phenylalanine. Clonality was computed as 1 minus the Shannon entropy, with the entropy normalized by log2 of the number of productive unique TCRs. Whether scalp clones were CD4 or CD8 was inferred by matching scalp TCRbeta sequences against CD4 and CD8 repertoires sorted from blood. The clones in this table, taken by TCRdb from immuneACCESS, are in-frame only. Not every clone is retained; where verified, under half of the shortfall comes from an unresolved V gene, and the cause of the rest is unknown. Clone size and V and J calls were adopted from that table, with D and trimming inferred from the DNA. For this sample, about 5,900 clones appear and none is a singleton. The ten most abundant clones make up over 25% of the sample.

Taken with the paper, the label for time point translates to: mouse skin 6 weeks after grafting, around onset of hair loss. To track clonal expansion, skin biopsies were taken from mouse graft recipients at grafting and at 3 and 6 weeks after grafting. From its cysteine to its phenylalanine, the CDR3 spans 12 amino acids. Only the CDR3 bases that were read are kept: 24 of them, in frame from base 1. The germline V gene encodes CDR1 LGHNA and CDR2 YNLKQL (reference sequence). This clone was found a few times. Its target antigen remains unknown. This is a murine receptor, so its gene nomenclature and germline sequences are mouse based. Read coverage stops 4 residues before the CDR3 terminus; the germline J gene supplies the remainder.

Sample: skin, taken at week 6. This TCR came from a C3H/HeJ mouse with alopecia areata. This strain is of MHC haplotype H2-k. The V gene is TRBV5 and the J gene is TRBJ2-7; 7 bases in the junction line up with TRBD2. The CDR3 amino acid sequence is: CASSPDWDEQYF. The CDR3 bases that were read are TGTGCCAGCAGCCCCGACTGGGAT.